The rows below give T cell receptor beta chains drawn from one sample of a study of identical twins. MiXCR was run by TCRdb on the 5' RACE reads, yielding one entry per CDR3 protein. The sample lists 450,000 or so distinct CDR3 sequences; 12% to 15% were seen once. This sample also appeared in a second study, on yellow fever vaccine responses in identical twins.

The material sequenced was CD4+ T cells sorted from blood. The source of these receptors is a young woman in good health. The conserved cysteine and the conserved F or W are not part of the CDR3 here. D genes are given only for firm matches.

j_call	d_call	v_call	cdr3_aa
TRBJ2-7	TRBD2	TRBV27	ANKPLAGNAYEQY
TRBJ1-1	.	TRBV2	ASRGRSNTEAF
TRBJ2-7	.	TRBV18	ASSPDNSYEQY
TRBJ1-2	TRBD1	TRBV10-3	AITRDREDGYT
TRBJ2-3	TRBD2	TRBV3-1	ATCQLSGGADTQY
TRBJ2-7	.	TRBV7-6	ASSLRGTKNYYEQY
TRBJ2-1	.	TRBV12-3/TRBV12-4	ASSLTGIEQF
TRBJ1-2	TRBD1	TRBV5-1	ASSWGTDGYT
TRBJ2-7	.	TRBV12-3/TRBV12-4	ASSLVCWGQGGSLGY
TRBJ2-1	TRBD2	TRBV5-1	ASSLISSGSYEQF
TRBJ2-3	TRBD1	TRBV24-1	ATSDWGQASAGTQY
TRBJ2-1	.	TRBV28	ACRTPGSYNEQF
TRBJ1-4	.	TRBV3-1	ASSQVWTNYEKLF
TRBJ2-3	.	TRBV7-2	ASSLDGAFPLDKY
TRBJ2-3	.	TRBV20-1	SARILGDTQY
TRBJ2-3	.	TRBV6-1	ASSEVGDTQY
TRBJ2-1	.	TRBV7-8	ASREASSYNEQF
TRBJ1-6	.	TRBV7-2	ASSFPGPTLH
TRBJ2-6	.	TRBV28	ASSSTGKFISGANVLT
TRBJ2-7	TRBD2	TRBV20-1	SARSTSGNTYEQY
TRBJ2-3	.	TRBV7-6	ASSLVAPDTQY
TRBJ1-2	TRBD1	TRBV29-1	SVQTGNLYGYT
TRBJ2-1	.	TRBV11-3	ASSRGEIGNEQF
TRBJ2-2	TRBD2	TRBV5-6	ASSLLGTKNTGELF
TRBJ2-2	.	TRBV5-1	ASSFRDKITGELF
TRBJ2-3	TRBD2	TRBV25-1	ASSGREGRQDTQY
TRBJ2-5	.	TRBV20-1	SARGTPEGETQY
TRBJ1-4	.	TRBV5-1	ASSFGGEEKLF
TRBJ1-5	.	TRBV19	ASKVPGDQPQH
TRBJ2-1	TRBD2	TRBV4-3	ASSGRAGNEQF
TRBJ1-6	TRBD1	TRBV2	ASSLGQGVNSPLH
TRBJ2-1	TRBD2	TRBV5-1	ASSPNVRTSGNNEQF
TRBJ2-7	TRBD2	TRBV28	ASTSPVVAGEGYEQY
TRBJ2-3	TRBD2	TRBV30	AWSSLAGGTDTQY
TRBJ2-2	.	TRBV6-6	ASSYGSTGELF
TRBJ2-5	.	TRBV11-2	ASSPGVLETQY
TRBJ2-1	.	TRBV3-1	ASSQIRNEQF
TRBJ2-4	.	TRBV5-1	ASSFEGGGRNIQY
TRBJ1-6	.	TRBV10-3	AIMQGVNSPLH
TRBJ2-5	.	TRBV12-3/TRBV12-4	ASSYPGHSQETQY
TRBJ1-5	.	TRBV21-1	ASSKLGAGGNQPQH
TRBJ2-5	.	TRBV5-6	ASSLVGMETQY
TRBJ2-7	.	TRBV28	ASSFFDGLVREQY
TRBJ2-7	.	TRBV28	ASSLLLTLGYEQY
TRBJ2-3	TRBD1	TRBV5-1	ASSAQTGGTQY